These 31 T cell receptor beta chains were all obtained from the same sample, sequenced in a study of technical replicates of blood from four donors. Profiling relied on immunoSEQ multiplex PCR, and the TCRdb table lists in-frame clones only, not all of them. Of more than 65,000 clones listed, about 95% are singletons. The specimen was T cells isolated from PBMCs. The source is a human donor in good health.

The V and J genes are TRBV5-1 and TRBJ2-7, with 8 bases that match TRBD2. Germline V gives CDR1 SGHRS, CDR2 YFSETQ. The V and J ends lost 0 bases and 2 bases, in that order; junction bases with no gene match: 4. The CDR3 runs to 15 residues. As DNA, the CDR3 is TGCGCCAGCAGCTTGGTGGGACTAGGAGCCTACGAGCAGTACTTC. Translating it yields CASSLVGLGAYEQYF.

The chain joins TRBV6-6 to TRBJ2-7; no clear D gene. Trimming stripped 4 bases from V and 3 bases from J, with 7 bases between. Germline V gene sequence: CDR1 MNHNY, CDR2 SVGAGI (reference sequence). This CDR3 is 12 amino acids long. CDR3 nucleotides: TGTGCCAGCAGTTTTTATCTCTACGAGCAGTACTTC. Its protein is CASSFYLYEQYF.

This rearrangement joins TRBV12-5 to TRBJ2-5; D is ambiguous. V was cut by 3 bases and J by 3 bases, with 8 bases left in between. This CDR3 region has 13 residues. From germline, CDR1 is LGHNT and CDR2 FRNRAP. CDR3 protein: CASGFWAEETQYF. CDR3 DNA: TGTGCTAGTGGTTTTTGGGCTGAAGAGACCCAGTACTTC.

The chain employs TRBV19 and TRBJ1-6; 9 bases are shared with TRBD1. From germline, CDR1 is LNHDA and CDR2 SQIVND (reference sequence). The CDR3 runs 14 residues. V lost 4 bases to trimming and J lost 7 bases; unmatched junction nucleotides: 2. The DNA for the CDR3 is TGTGCCAGTAGTACCGGGACAGGGAATTCACCCCTCCACTTT. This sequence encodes CASSTGTGNSPLHF.

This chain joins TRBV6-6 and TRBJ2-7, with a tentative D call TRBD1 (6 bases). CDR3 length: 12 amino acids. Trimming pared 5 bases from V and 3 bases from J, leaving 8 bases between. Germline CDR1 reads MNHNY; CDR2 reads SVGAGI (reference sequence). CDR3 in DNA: TGTGCCAGCAGTGCAGGGGTCTACGAGCAGTACTTC. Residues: CASSAGVYEQYF.

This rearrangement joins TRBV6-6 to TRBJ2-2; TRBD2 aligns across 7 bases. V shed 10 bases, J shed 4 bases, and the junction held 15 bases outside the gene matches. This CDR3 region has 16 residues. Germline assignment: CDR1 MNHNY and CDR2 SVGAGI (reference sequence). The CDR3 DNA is TGTGCCACCGACCGGAGACTGACGGGGGGCACCGGGGAGCTGTTTTTT. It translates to CATDRRLTGGTGELFF.

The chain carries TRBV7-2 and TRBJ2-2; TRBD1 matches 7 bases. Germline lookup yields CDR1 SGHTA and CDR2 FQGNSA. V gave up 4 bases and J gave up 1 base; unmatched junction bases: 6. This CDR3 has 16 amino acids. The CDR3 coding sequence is TGTGCCAGCAGCTCCCGGACAGGCTGGAACACCGGGGAGCTGTTTTTT. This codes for CASSSRTGWNTGELFF.

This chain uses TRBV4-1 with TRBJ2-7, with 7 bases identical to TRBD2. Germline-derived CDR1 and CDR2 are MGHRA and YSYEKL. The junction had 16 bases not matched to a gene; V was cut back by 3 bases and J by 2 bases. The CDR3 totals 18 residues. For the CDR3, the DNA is TGCGCCAGCAGCCACCAGTCTTCGGGGGGAGGGGTGGCCTACGAGCAGTACTTC. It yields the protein CASSHQSSGGGVAYEQYF.

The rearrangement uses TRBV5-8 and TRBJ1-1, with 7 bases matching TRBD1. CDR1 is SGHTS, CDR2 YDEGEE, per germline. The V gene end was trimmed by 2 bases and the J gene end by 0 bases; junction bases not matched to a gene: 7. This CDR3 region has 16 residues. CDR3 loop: CASSFPGQVLNTEAFF. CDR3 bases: TGTGCCAGCAGCTTTCCCGGACAGGTTTTGAACACTGAAGCTTTCTTT.

CDR3 nucleotide sequence: TGTGCCAGCAGCAACCAACAGGGGGCGGCAGGCTACACCTTC. Residues: CASSNQQGAAGYTF. The chain couples TRBV6-5 to TRBJ1-2; 9 nucleotides agree with TRBD1. The germline gives CDR1 MNHEY, CDR2 SVGAGI. V dropped 6 bases and J dropped 8; count of bases not matched to a gene: 10. The CDR3 consists of 14 residues.

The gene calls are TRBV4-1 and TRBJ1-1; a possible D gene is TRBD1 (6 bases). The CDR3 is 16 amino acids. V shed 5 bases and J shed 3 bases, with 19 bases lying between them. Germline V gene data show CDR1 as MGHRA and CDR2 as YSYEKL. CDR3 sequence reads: CASSGGARPGHTEAFF. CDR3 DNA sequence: TGCGCCAGCAGCGGGGGGGCCCGACCGGGGCACACTGAAGCTTTCTTT.

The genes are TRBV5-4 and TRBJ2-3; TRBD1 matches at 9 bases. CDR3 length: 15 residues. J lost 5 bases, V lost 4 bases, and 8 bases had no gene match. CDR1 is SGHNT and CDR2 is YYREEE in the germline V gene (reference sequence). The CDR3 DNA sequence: TGTGCCAGCAGCAGAACCGGGACAGGGAAAGATACGCAGTATTTT. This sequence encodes CASSRTGTGKDTQYF. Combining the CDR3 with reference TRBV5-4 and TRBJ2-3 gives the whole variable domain ETGVTQSPTHLIKTRGQQVTLRCSSQSGHNTVSWYQQALGQGPQFIFQYYREEENGRGNFPPRFSGLQFPNYSSELNVNALELDDSALYLCASSRTGTGKDTQYFGPGTRLTVL.

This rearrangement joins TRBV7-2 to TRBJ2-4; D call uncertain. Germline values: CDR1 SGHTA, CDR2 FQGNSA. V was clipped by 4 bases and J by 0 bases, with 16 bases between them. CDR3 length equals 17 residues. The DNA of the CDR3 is TGTGCCAGCAGCTGGGTAGGCGGAGCTCTAGCCAAAAACATTCAGTACTTC. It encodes CASSWVGGALAKNIQYF.

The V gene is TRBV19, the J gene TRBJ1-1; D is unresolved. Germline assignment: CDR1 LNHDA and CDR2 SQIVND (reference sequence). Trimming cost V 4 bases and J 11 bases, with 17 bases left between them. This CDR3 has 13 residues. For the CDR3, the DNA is TGTGCCAGTAGTAGTCAAGGGCCGGGATGGGCTTTCTTT. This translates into CASSSQGPGWAFF.

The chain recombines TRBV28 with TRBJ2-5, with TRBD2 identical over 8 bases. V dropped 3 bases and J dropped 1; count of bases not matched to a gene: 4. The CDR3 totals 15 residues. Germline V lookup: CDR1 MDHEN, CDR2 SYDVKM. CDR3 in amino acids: CASSFLAGIQETQYF. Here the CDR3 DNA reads TGTGCCAGCAGTTTTTTAGCGGGGATCCAAGAGACCCAGTACTTC.

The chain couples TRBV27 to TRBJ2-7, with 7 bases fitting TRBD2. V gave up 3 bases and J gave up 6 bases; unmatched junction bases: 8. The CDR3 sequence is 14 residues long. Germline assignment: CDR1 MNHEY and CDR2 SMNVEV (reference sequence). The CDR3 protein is CASSLNAGVLEQYF. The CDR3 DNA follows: TGTGCCAGCAGTTTGAATGCGGGGGTGCTCGAGCAGTACTTC.

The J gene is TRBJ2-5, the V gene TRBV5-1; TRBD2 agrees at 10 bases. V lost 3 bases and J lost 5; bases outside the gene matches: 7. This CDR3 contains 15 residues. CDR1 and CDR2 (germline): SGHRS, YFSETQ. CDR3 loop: CASSSQREGLETQYF. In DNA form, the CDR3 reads TGCGCCAGCAGCTCCCAGCGGGAGGGCCTCGAGACCCAGTACTTC.

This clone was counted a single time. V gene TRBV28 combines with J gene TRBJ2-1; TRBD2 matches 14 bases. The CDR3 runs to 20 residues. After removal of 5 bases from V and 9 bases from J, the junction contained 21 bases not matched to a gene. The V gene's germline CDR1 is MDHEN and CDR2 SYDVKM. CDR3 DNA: TGTGCCAGCAGTCCGGGACACAGAGGACTAGCGGGAGGACCCGCGGGTGAGCAGTTCTTC. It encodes CASSPGHRGLAGGPAGEQFF.

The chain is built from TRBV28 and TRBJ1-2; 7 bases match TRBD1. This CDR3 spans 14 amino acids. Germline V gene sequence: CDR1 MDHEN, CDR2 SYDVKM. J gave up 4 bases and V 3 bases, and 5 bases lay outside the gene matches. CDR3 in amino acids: CASSFETGRYGYTF. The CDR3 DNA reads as TGTGCCAGCAGTTTCGAGACAGGGCGCTATGGCTACACCTTC.

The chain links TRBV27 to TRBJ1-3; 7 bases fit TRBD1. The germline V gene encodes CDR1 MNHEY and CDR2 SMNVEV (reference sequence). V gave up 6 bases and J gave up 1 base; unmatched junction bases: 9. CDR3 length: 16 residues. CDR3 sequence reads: CASRSIGGLSGNTIYF. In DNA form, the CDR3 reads TGTGCCAGCAGATCGATAGGGGGCTTATCTGGAAACACCATATATTTT.

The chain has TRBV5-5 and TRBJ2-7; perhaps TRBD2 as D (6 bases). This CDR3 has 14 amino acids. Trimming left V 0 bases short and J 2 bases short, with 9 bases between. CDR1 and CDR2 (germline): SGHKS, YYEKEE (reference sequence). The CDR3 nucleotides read TGTGCCAGCAGCTTGGCCCGGGGGACCTACGAGCAGTACTTC. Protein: CASSLARGTYEQYF.

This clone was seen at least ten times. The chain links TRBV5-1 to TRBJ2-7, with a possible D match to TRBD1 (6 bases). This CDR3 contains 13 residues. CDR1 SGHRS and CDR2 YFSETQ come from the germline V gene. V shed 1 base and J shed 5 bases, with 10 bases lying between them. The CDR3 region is CASSLTDSDEQYF. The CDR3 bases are TGCGCCAGCAGCTTGACGGACAGTGACGAGCAGTACTTC. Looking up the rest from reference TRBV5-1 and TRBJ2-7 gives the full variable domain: KAGVTQTPRYLIKTRGQQVTLSCSPISGHRSVSWYQQTPGQGLQFLFEYFSETQRNKGNFPGRFSGRQFSNSRSEMNVSTLELGDSALYLCASSLTDSDEQYFGPGTRLTVT.

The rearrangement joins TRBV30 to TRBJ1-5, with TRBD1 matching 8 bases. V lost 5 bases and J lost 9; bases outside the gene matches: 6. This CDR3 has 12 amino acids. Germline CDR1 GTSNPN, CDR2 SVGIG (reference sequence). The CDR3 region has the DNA TGTGCCTGGGGGACAGGCGGAGGGCCCCAGCATTTT. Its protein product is CAWGTGGGPQHF.

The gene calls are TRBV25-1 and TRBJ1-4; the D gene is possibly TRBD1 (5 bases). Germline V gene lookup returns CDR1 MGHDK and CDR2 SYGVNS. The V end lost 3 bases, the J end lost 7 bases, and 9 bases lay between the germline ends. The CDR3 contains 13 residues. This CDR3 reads CASSDQGREKLFF. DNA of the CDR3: TGTGCCAGCAGTGACCAGGGTCGTGAAAAACTGTTTTTT.

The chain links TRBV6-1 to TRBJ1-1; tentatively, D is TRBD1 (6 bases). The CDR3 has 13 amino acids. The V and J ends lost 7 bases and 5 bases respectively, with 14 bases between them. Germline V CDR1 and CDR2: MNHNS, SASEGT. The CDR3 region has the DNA TGTGCCAGCAATCAGGGGCAAAGGACTGAAGCTTTCTTT. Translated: CASNQGQRTEAFF.

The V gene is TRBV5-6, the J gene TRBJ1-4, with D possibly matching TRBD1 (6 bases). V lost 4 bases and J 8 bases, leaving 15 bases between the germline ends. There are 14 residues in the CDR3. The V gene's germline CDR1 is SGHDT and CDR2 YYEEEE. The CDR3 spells CASSQKDRYEKLFF. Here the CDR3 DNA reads TGTGCCAGCAGCCAAAAGGACAGATACGAAAAACTGTTTTTT.

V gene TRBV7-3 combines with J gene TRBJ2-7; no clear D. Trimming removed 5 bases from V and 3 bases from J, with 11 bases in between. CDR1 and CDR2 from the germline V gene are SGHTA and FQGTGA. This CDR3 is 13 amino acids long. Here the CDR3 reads CASSPHPGYEQYF. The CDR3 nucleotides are TGTGCCAGCAGCCCGCACCCGGGCTACGAGCAGTACTTC.

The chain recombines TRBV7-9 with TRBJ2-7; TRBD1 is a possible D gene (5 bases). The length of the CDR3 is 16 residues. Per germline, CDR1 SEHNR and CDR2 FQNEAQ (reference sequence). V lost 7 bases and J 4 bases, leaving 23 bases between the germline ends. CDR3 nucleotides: TGTGCCAGCAACCAAGCAGGCGGTGGGGCCCTATACGAGCAGTACTTC. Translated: CASNQAGGGALYEQYF.

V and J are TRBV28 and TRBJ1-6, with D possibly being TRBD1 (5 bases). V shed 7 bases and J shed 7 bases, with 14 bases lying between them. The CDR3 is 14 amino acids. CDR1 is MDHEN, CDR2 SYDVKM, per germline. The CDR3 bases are TGTGCCAGCACCCTAACGGGGGGAAATTCACCCCTCCACTTT. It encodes CASTLTGGNSPLHF. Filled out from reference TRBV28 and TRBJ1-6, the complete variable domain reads DVKVTQSSRYLVKRTGEKVFLECVQDMDHENMFWYRQDPGLGLRLIYFSYDVKMKEKGDIPEGYSVSREKKERFSLILESASTNQTSMYLCASTLTGGNSPLHFGNGTRLTVT.

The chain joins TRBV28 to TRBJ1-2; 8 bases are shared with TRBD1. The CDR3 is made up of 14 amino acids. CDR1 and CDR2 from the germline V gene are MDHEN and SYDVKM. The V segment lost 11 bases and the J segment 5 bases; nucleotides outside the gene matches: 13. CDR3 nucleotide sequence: TGTGCCCTCAGGGGGACAGGAAAACATTATGGCTACACCTTC. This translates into CALRGTGKHYGYTF.

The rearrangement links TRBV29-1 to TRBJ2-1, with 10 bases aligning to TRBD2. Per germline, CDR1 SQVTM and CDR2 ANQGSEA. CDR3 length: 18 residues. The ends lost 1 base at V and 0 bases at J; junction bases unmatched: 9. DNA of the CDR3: TGCAGCGTTGAAGGGTTAGCGGGGGGTCCGAGCTCCTACAATGAGCAGTTCTTC. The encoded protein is CSVEGLAGGPSSYNEQFF.